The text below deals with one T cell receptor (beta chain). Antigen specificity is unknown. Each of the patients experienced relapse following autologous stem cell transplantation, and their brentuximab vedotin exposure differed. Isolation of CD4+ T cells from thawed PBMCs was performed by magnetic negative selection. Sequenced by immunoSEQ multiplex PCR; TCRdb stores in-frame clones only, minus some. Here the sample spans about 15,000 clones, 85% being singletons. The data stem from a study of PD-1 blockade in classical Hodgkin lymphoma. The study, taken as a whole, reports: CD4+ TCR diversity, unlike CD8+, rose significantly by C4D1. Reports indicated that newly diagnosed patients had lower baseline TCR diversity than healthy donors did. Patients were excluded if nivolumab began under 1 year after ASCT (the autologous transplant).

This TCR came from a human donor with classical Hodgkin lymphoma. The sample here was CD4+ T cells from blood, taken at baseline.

The chain's CDR3 is CAWSVREGTTDLGNEQFF. The CDR3 nucleotides are TGTGCCTGGAGTGTACGGGAGGGAACAACAGATCTCGGGAATGAGCAGTTCTTC. The rearrangement uses TRBV30 and TRBJ2-1, with 8 nucleotides matching TRBD2. The CDR3 is 18 amino acids. Trimming took 0 bases from V and 7 from J; bases not matched to a gene: 17. Germline lookup yields CDR1 GTSNPN and CDR2 SVGIG (reference sequence).